The 27 T cell receptor beta chains presented below share a single source sample, sequenced in a study of cytomegalovirus exposure and HLA in healthy donors. The protocol was immunoSEQ multiplex PCR, while the TCRdb copy is restricted to in-frame clones and leaves out a portion. The data show approximately 140,000 clones, with almost 85% seen just once and over 1.1% held by the top ten. What was sequenced was PBMCs. Receptors originate from a woman aged 25 to 39 in good health and CMV-seronegative.

The CDR3 region is CASSYPRETRWAFF. The DNA of the CDR3 is TGTGCCAGCAGTTACCCCAGGGAAACCCGGTGGGCTTTCTTT. The chain is built from TRBV28 and TRBJ1-1, with D perhaps matching TRBD1 (5 bases). With 4 bases removed from V and 11 bases from J, the gap between germline ends came to 20 bases. The CDR3 has 14 amino acids. The germline gives CDR1 MDHEN, CDR2 SYDVKM.

V and J are TRBV30 and TRBJ2-7; the match to TRBD2 covers 7 bases. Germline-derived CDR1 and CDR2 are GTSNPN and SVGIG (reference sequence). The CDR3 has 12 residues. Trimming removed 1 base from V and 3 bases from J; junction bases left unmatched: 0. CDR3 in DNA: TGTGCCTGGAGTGGGGGGGGCTACGAGCAGTACTTC. Translating gives CAWSGGGYEQYF.

The rearrangement uses TRBV5-6 and TRBJ2-5; 7 nucleotides align to TRBD1. With V trimmed by 2 bases and J by 3 bases, 4 bases remained unmatched. The CDR3 contains 14 residues. Germline V lookup: CDR1 SGHDT, CDR2 YYEEEE. CDR3 coding DNA: TGTGCCAGCAGCTTTTGGGACAGAAAAGAGACCCAGTACTTC. Its protein product is CASSFWDRKETQYF.

V gene TRBV29-1 combines with J gene TRBJ1-2; 7 nucleotides line up with TRBD1. Losses at the gene ends were 7 bases for V and 0 bases for J; bases not matched to a gene: 11. The CDR3 runs 15 residues. The germline V gene encodes CDR1 SQVTM and CDR2 ANQGSEA. CDR3 protein: CSAQAGTATNYGYTF. As DNA, the CDR3 is TGCAGCGCACAAGCCGGGACAGCCACTAACTATGGCTACACCTTC.

In this sample, this clone turned up a few times. The chain links TRBV5-4 to TRBJ2-3, with 8 bases aligning to TRBD1. CDR3 size: 13 residues. The trim removed 2 bases at V and 7 bases at J, leaving 3 bases unmatched. The V gene's germline CDR1 is SGHNT and CDR2 YYREEE (reference sequence). The CDR3 region is CASSFNRGNTQYF. Here the CDR3 DNA reads TGTGCCAGCAGCTTTAACAGGGGGAATACGCAGTATTTT. The full variable domain, rest sourced from reference TRBV5-4 and TRBJ2-3, is ETGVTQSPTHLIKTRGQQVTLRCSSQSGHNTVSWYQQALGQGPQFIFQYYREEENGRGNFPPRFSGLQFPNYSSELNVNALELDDSALYLCASSFNRGNTQYFGPGTRLTVL.

The V and J genes are TRBV7-2 and TRBJ1-1; a weak D match, TRBD1 (5 bases). Germline-derived CDR1 and CDR2 are SGHTA and FQGNSA. The CDR3 contains 16 residues. The germline V and J ends were trimmed by 4 bases and 7 bases, with 22 bases remaining between them. The CDR3 protein is CASSSLGGRGLFEAFF. For the CDR3, the DNA is TGTGCCAGCAGCTCGCTTGGAGGCCGGGGACTTTTTGAAGCTTTCTTT.

CDR3 sequence reads: CASRPSQGRASYNSPLHF. The DNA of the CDR3 is TGCGCCAGCAGACCAAGTCAGGGAAGGGCCTCCTATAATTCACCCCTCCACTTT. The chain uses TRBV4-1 and TRBJ1-6, with D tentatively TRBD1 (5 bases). The CDR3 runs 18 residues. V was cut by 6 bases and J by 0 bases, with 18 bases left in between. Germline CDR1 MGHRA, CDR2 YSYEKL.

V is TRBV30 and J is TRBJ2-2, with 8 bases that match TRBD2. V trimming: 0 bases; J trimming: 4 bases; junction bases outside the gene matches: 4. Germline CDR1 reads GTSNPN; CDR2 reads SVGIG (reference sequence). This CDR3 region has 15 residues. CDR3 sequence reads: CAWSVRRGATGELFF. CDR3 DNA sequence: TGTGCCTGGAGTGTACGGCGGGGGGCCACCGGGGAGCTGTTTTTT.

This clone has a handful of counts. CDR3 loop: CASSFYQGATTGELFF. The CDR3 DNA is TGCGCCAGCAGCTTTTATCAGGGGGCGACCACCGGGGAGCTGTTTTTT. V is TRBV5-1 and J is TRBJ2-2, with 8 positions matching TRBD1. The CDR3 contains 16 residues. CDR1 is SGHRS and CDR2 is YFSETQ in the germline V gene. The V gene end was trimmed by 2 bases and the J gene end by 4 bases; junction bases not matched to a gene: 7.

The chain couples TRBV15 to TRBJ1-5; TRBD1 is a possible D gene (6 bases). The V end was cut by 5 bases, the J end by 5 bases, with 13 bases between. CDR1 and CDR2 from the germline V gene are LNHNV and YYDKDF (reference sequence). The CDR3 has 14 amino acids. DNA of the CDR3: TGTGCCACCAGCCCGGGGACATCGGATCAGCCCCAGCATTTT. Encoded protein: CATSPGTSDQPQHF.

The gene calls are TRBV29-1 and TRBJ2-5; D unclear. The CDR3 contains 12 residues. Germline V gene sequence: CDR1 SQVTM, CDR2 ANQGSEA. Trimming pared 4 bases from V and 3 bases from J, leaving 9 bases between. CDR3 loop: CSVVLYKETQYF. The CDR3 bases are TGCAGCGTTGTCTTGTATAAAGAGACCCAGTACTTC.

The chain employs TRBV5-1 and TRBJ1-1; 8 bases agree with TRBD1. Trimming at V came to 6 bases and at J to 4 bases, leaving 8 bases not matched to a gene. This CDR3 is 14 amino acids long. The V gene's germline CDR1 is SGHRS and CDR2 YFSETQ. In nucleotides, the CDR3 is TGCGCCAGCACCTATAAAGACAGGGGCACTGAAGCTTTCTTT. Its protein is CASTYKDRGTEAFF.

This clone was observed a few times. The CDR3: CASSLREGIFQNIQYF. CDR3 nucleotide sequence: TGTGCCAGCAGCTTACGGGAGGGGATTTTCCAAAACATTCAGTACTTC. V and J are TRBV7-2 and TRBJ2-4; 8 bases align to TRBD2. Trimming removed 2 bases from V and 5 bases from J; junction bases left unmatched: 8. The germline V gene encodes CDR1 SGHTA and CDR2 FQGNSA. This CDR3 spans 16 amino acids.

This clone was seen just once. A much larger clone lies a single base off, so this may be a read error. Other DNA sequences in the same sample also yield this CDR3. The V call is TRBV6-6, the J call TRBJ1-1; D unclear. Trimming took off 3 bases at V and 1 base at J, with 3 bases between the two ends. The CDR3 runs 12 residues. Germline V lookup: CDR1 MNHNY, CDR2 SVGAGI (reference sequence). The CDR3 loop reads CASSYQNTEAFF. The CDR3 nucleotides are TGTGCCAGCAGTTATCAGAACACTGAAGCTTTCTTT.

The rearrangement joins TRBV27 to TRBJ2-2, with 11 nucleotides matching TRBD2. J was trimmed by 4 bases and V by 6 bases; bases with no gene match: 7. This CDR3 has 16 amino acids. CDR1 is MNHEY, CDR2 SMNVEV, per germline (reference sequence). CDR3 protein: CASRSLSGGATGELFF. The CDR3 DNA sequence: TGTGCCAGCAGATCACTTAGCGGGGGGGCCACCGGGGAGCTGTTTTTT.

The chain employs TRBV6-5 and TRBJ1-5, with D unclear. The length of the CDR3 is 13 residues. Germline CDR1 is MNHEY and CDR2 is SVGAGI. V lost 0 bases to trimming and J lost 6 bases, with 6 bases between them. CDR3 nucleotide sequence: TGTGCCAGCAGTTACTCCCCGGGTCAGCCCCAGCATTTT. This sequence encodes CASSYSPGQPQHF.

This rearrangement joins TRBV19 to TRBJ2-1; maybe TRBD1 (5 bases). The CDR3 extends over 14 amino acids. Germline-derived CDR1 and CDR2 are LNHDA and SQIVND (reference sequence). V shed 5 bases and J shed 1 base, with 9 bases lying between them. The CDR3 reads CASSPGWSYNEQFF. The CDR3 nucleotides read TGTGCCAGTAGTCCAGGGTGGTCCTACAATGAGCAGTTCTTC. The variable domain in full, with the rest retrieved from reference TRBV19 and TRBJ2-1, is DGGITQSPKYLFRKEGQNVTLSCEQNLNHDAMYWYRQDPGQGLRLIYYSQIVNDFQKGDIAEGYSVSREKKESFPLTVTSAQKNPTAFYLCASSPGWSYNEQFFGPGTRLTVL.

This clone was recorded only once. The chain joins TRBV7-2 to TRBJ2-7; possibly TRBD2 for D (5 bases). Trimming took 3 bases from V and 2 from J, leaving 17 bases between them. The CDR3 spans 16 residues. From germline, CDR1 is SGHTA and CDR2 FQGNSA. The CDR3 loop reads CASSFLPGKGTYEQYF. The CDR3 bases are TGTGCCAGCAGCTTCCTCCCGGGAAAGGGTACCTACGAGCAGTACTTC.

The chain uses TRBV7-9 and TRBJ2-2, with 10 bases that match TRBD2. CDR3 length: 17 residues. Germline-derived CDR1 and CDR2 are SEHNR and FQNEAQ (reference sequence). The V segment lost 5 bases and the J segment 2 bases; nucleotides outside the gene matches: 8. The CDR3 DNA follows: TGTGCCAGCAGCGTAACCGGACTAGCGGATAACACCGGGGAGCTGTTTTTT. Its translation is CASSVTGLADNTGELFF.

The gene calls are TRBV7-2 and TRBJ1-3; D gene unclear. This CDR3 is built from 16 residues. CDR1 and CDR2 (germline): SGHTA, FQGNSA. V was trimmed by 3 bases and J by 3 bases, leaving 15 bases between them. This chain's CDR3 is CASSLAARKGGNTIYF. The CDR3 coding sequence is TGTGCCAGCAGCTTGGCCGCGAGGAAAGGTGGAAACACCATATATTTT.

DNA of the CDR3: TGTGCCAGCAGCTTATCCGGGGACTATGGCTACACCTTC. It encodes CASSLSGDYGYTF. The rearrangement joins TRBV7-3 to TRBJ1-2; D not certain. This CDR3 spans 13 amino acids. Trimming removed 2 bases from V and 3 bases from J, with 7 bases in between. Germline CDR1 reads SGHTA; CDR2 reads FQGTGA.

The sample holds a few counts of this clone. The V gene is TRBV19, the J gene TRBJ2-7, with 9 bases identical to TRBD1. With V trimmed by 0 bases and J by 6 bases, 3 bases remained unmatched. Per germline, CDR1 LNHDA and CDR2 SQIVND (reference sequence). The CDR3 consists of 14 residues. CDR3: CASSIEDRGGEQYF. The CDR3 DNA is TGTGCCAGTAGTATAGAGGACAGGGGTGGCGAGCAGTACTTC.

The chain couples TRBV5-1 to TRBJ1-3; D gene unclear. The CDR3 covers 16 residues. CDR1 is SGHRS, CDR2 YFSETQ, per germline. Trimming took 0 bases from V and 0 from J, leaving 10 bases between them. The CDR3 bases are TGCGCCAGCAGCTTGGCATCAGGCCCCTCTGGAAACACCATATATTTT. The encoded protein is CASSLASGPSGNTIYF.

The V call is TRBV9, the J call TRBJ2-2; no reliable D call. The CDR3 has 15 amino acids. V lost 2 bases to trimming and J lost 3 bases, with 11 bases between them. Germline V gene data show CDR1 as SGDLS and CDR2 as YYNGEE. CDR3 bases: TGTGCCAGCAGCGTGGGCCCCCTGGACACCGGGGAGCTGTTTTTT. Its protein is CASSVGPLDTGELFF.

The chain carries TRBV6-5 and TRBJ1-4; D gene unclear. CDR1 and CDR2 (germline): MNHEY, SVGAGI. CDR3 size: 16 residues. V was cut by 2 bases and J by 0 bases, with 10 bases left in between. DNA for the CDR3: TGTGCCAGCAGTTACACCTACAGTGCAACTAATGAAAAACTGTTTTTT. This codes for CASSYTYSATNEKLFF.

The chain recombines TRBV5-4 with TRBJ2-3; D may be TRBD1 (6 bases). The CDR3 runs to 14 residues. Looked up from germline, CDR1 is SGHNT and CDR2 is YYREEE (reference sequence). V was cut by 2 bases and J by 6 bases, with 13 bases left in between. CDR3 nucleotides: TGTGCCAGCAGCTTACAGGGTGGGGCCGATACGCAGTATTTT. Encoded protein: CASSLQGGADTQYF.

The sample holds a few counts of this clone. Other DNA sequences in this sample translate to the same CDR3. The CDR3 region has the DNA TGCGCCAGCAGCTTGACAGGAGACTCCTACGAGCAGTACTTC. It translates to CASSLTGDSYEQYF. V and J are TRBV5-1 and TRBJ2-7; weak D call: TRBD1 (5 bases). Per germline, CDR1 SGHRS and CDR2 YFSETQ. The CDR3 is 14 amino acids. Between the trimmed V and J ends, which lost 1 base and 0 bases, there was a span of 8 bases. Full variable domain (outside the CDR3, taken from reference TRBV5-1 and TRBJ2-7): KAGVTQTPRYLIKTRGQQVTLSCSPISGHRSVSWYQQTPGQGLQFLFEYFSETQRNKGNFPGRFSGRQFSNSRSEMNVSTLELGDSALYLCASSLTGDSYEQYFGPGTRLTVT.